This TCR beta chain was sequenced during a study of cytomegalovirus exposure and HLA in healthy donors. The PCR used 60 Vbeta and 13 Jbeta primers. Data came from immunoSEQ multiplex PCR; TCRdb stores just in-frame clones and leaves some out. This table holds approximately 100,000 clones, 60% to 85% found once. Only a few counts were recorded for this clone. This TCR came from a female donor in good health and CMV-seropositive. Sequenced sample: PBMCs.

The CDR3 DNA sequence: TGCGCCAGCAGCCTAGACAGGGGAGGCAATGAGCAGTTCTTC. Its translation: CASSLDRGGNEQFF. This chain links TRBV5-1 with TRBJ2-1; TRBD1 agrees at 8 bases. CDR3 size: 14 residues. Germline CDR1 is SGHRS and CDR2 is YFSETQ. The V and J ends lost 4 bases and 6 bases, in that order; junction bases with no gene match: 6.